This T cell receptor beta chain was sequenced for a study of neurological immune-mediated disorders. Study findings and constraints: Phylogenetic grouping assigned the repertoires of 18 of 34 multiple sclerosis patients to one related-CDR3 cluster, which constitutes a possible signature.

Every sequencing run generated in excess of 160 million TCR-beta sequences. These sequences covered 15-18 subjects. One entry per CDR3 protein results from TCRdb running MiXCR on the 5' RACE reads. The data show around 66,000 distinct CDR3 sequences, roughly 5.6% seen once. At least ten counts were recorded for this clonotype. Its antigen remains unidentified. Specimen: PBMCs. The sequence came from a woman in her 30s with multiple sclerosis.

CDR3 DNA sequence: TGCAGTGCTAGAGATGGGCAGGGCAGGGCCCTCCACTTT. Translated, it gives CSARDGQGRALHF. The chain is built from TRBV20-1 and TRBJ1-6, with D possibly matching TRBD1 (5 bases). This CDR3 has 13 amino acids. With 0 bases removed from V and 14 bases from J, the gap between germline ends came to 14 bases. Germline CDR1 is DFQATT and CDR2 is SNEGSKA (reference sequence).